The rows below give T cell receptor beta chains drawn from one sample of a study of blood T cell repertoires in COVID-19. Repertoires were generated with immunoSEQ multiplex PCR, while TCRdb's copy carries only in-frame clones and drops some. The sample lists about 310,000 clones; 85% to 90% were seen once. The sample comprised peripheral blood. These receptors originate from a man in his 70s with acute or convalescent COVID-19. Both conserved end residues are part of each CDR3. D genes are given only for firm matches. For some rows the clone size is stated as once, few or many, or as a class when expanded; others skip it.

CDR3 DNA: TGTGCCAGCAGCTTAAGTTGGGACAGGGAAATTTCACCCCTCCACTTT
CDR3 protein: CASSLSWDREISPLHF
clone size: .
D gene: TRBD1
J gene: TRBJ1-6
V gene: TRBV7-3

CDR3 DNA: TGTGCCAGCAGTGAAGCCAGGGTACCCTACGAGCAGTACTTC
CDR3 protein: CASSEARVPYEQYF
clone size: .
D gene: .
J gene: TRBJ2-7
V gene: TRBV6-1

CDR3 DNA: TGTGCCAGCAGTTTATACAGGTCGGAGTATGGCTACACCTTC
CDR3 protein: CASSLYRSEYGYTF
clone size: .
D gene: .
J gene: TRBJ1-2
V gene: TRBV28

CDR3 DNA: TGTGCCAGCAGTGAATTGGGGGCCGCCTATGGCTACACCTTC
CDR3 protein: CASSELGAAYGYTF
clone size: .
D gene: .
J gene: TRBJ1-2
V gene: TRBV2

CDR3 DNA: TGCGCCAGCAGCTTGTCAGGGGTGAACACTGAAGCTTTCTTT
CDR3 protein: CASSLSGVNTEAFF
clone size: .
D gene: .
J gene: TRBJ1-1
V gene: TRBV5-1

CDR3 DNA: TGCAGCGTTCAGGTTAGCTCCTACGAGCAGTACTTC
CDR3 protein: CSVQVSSYEQYF
clone size: .
D gene: .
J gene: TRBJ2-7
V gene: TRBV29-1

CDR3 DNA: TGTGCCAGCAGTTACTCCCGGAGCAAAGAGACCCAGTACTTC
CDR3 protein: CASSYSRSKETQYF
clone size: once
D gene: .
J gene: TRBJ2-5
V gene: TRBV6-2/TRBV6-3

CDR3 DNA: TGCGCCAGCAGCTTGTCTAGCGGACCTACGGATGAGCAGTTCTTC
CDR3 protein: CASSLSSGPTDEQFF
clone size: .
D gene: TRBD2
J gene: TRBJ2-1
V gene: TRBV5-1

CDR3 DNA: TGCGCCAGCAGCTTGGCCGGGCAGCGGGGGACAGATACGCAGTATTTT
CDR3 protein: CASSLAGQRGTDTQYF
clone size: .
D gene: TRBD2
J gene: TRBJ2-3
V gene: TRBV5-1

CDR3 DNA: TGCGCCAGCAGCCTCCAGGGAGGGAAATCCTACGAGCAGTACTTC
CDR3 protein: CASSLQGGKSYEQYF
clone size: once
D gene: TRBD2
J gene: TRBJ2-7
V gene: TRBV4-1

CDR3 DNA: TGTGCCGGGGGGGAACAGGGAGTGGGCAATCAGCCCCAGCATTTT
CDR3 protein: CAGGEQGVGNQPQHF
clone size: .
D gene: .
J gene: TRBJ1-5
V gene: TRBV28

CDR3 DNA: TGTGCCAGCAGCTTATGGGGGGAGACCCCCCAGCATTTT
CDR3 protein: CASSLWGETPQHF
clone size: .
D gene: .
J gene: TRBJ1-5
V gene: TRBV7-2

CDR3 DNA: TGTGCCAGCAGTATCGCGGCCCACGCCACCGGGGAGCTGTTTTTT
CDR3 protein: CASSIAAHATGELFF
clone size: .
D gene: .
J gene: TRBJ2-2
V gene: TRBV6-2/TRBV6-3

CDR3 DNA: TGTGCCAGCAGTATACAGGGAAGTACTGAAGCTTTCTTT
CDR3 protein: CASSIQGSTEAFF
clone size: .
D gene: .
J gene: TRBJ1-1
V gene: TRBV12-3/TRBV12-4

CDR3 DNA: TGTGCCAGCAGCTTACGTAGCGCCGGGGAGCTGTTTTTT
CDR3 protein: CASSLRSAGELFF
clone size: .
D gene: .
J gene: TRBJ2-2
V gene: TRBV7-9

CDR3 DNA: TGTGCCAGTAGTATAGATCCCGGGACACCCCAAGAGACCCAGTACTTC
CDR3 protein: CASSIDPGTPQETQYF
clone size: .
D gene: .
J gene: TRBJ2-5
V gene: TRBV19

CDR3 DNA: TGTGCCAGCAGCTTGACCGGGAATAGCAATCAGCCCCAGCATTTT
CDR3 protein: CASSLTGNSNQPQHF
clone size: .
D gene: .
J gene: TRBJ1-5
V gene: TRBV5-5

CDR3 DNA: TGTGCCAGCAGCGCCGGGGGATTCGGCACAGATACGCAGTATTTT
CDR3 protein: CASSAGGFGTDTQYF
clone size: .
D gene: .
J gene: TRBJ2-3
V gene: TRBV9

CDR3 DNA: TGTGCCAGCAGTCTGGACAGGACGGCGAATCAGCCCCAGCATTTT
CDR3 protein: CASSLDRTANQPQHF
clone size: .
D gene: TRBD1
J gene: TRBJ1-5
V gene: TRBV2

CDR3 DNA: TGTGCCAGCAGCTTAGATCGGGTCCAATCACCCCTCCACTTT
CDR3 protein: CASSLDRVQSPLHF
clone size: few
D gene: .
J gene: TRBJ1-6
V gene: TRBV11-2

CDR3 DNA: TGTGCCAGCAGCTTAGGAGGAGACACTGAAGCTTTCTTT
CDR3 protein: CASSLGGDTEAFF
clone size: once
D gene: .
J gene: TRBJ1-1
V gene: TRBV7-2

CDR3 DNA: TGTGCCAGTACCCTGCAGGGGGCTGGGAACACTGAAGCTTTCTTT
CDR3 protein: CASTLQGAGNTEAFF
clone size: .
D gene: TRBD1
J gene: TRBJ1-1
V gene: TRBV19

CDR3 DNA: TGTGCCAGCTCATTGGGACAAAACACCGGGGAGCTGTTTTTT
CDR3 protein: CASSLGQNTGELFF
clone size: .
D gene: .
J gene: TRBJ2-2
V gene: TRBV18

CDR3 DNA: TGTGCCAGCAGTTTTTGGGACAGGGTATCCTACAATGAGCAGTTCTTC
CDR3 protein: CASSFWDRVSYNEQFF
clone size: .
D gene: TRBD1
J gene: TRBJ2-1
V gene: TRBV28

CDR3 DNA: TGTGCCAGCAGTGTCTCAGAGGGCACTGAAGCTTTCTTT
CDR3 protein: CASSVSEGTEAFF
clone size: .
D gene: .
J gene: TRBJ1-1
V gene: TRBV12-3/TRBV12-4

CDR3 DNA: TGTGCCAGCAGCGTAACCGGGACATACAATGAGCAGTTCTTC
CDR3 protein: CASSVTGTYNEQFF
clone size: .
D gene: .
J gene: TRBJ2-1
V gene: TRBV7-2

CDR3 DNA: TGCGCCAGCAGCCAAGGGACACAAGTACCGAACACTGAAGCTTTCTTT
CDR3 protein: CASSQGTQVPNTEAFF
clone size: once
D gene: .
J gene: TRBJ1-1
V gene: TRBV4-3

CDR3 DNA: TGTGCCAGCAGTCCAGCGGGGGGTTCCCCCTACGAGCAGTACTTC
CDR3 protein: CASSPAGGSPYEQYF
clone size: .
D gene: TRBD2
J gene: TRBJ2-7
V gene: TRBV2

CDR3 DNA: TGTGCCACCAGTGATTCGCGGGACAGGGGAGGGACAGATACGCAGTATTTT
CDR3 protein: CATSDSRDRGGTDTQYF
clone size: few
D gene: TRBD1
J gene: TRBJ2-3
V gene: TRBV24-1

CDR3 DNA: TGTGCCAGCAGTGAAGGAGGGTGGCGCACCGGGGAGCTGTTTTTT
CDR3 protein: CASSEGGWRTGELFF
clone size: .
D gene: .
J gene: TRBJ2-2
V gene: TRBV6-4

CDR3 DNA: TGTGCCAGCAGTCCAGGGGGTGGAAATCAGCCCCAGCATTTT
CDR3 protein: CASSPGGGNQPQHF
clone size: .
D gene: TRBD1
J gene: TRBJ1-5
V gene: TRBV2

CDR3 DNA: TGTGCCAGCAGGTCGGGACAGGGAACCGGGGAGCTGTTTTTT
CDR3 protein: CASRSGQGTGELFF
clone size: .
D gene: TRBD1
J gene: TRBJ2-2
V gene: TRBV6-6

CDR3 DNA: TGTGCCAGCAGTCTAACCCTCGGGACAGGGGGCGGGAACACTGAAGCTTTCTTT
CDR3 protein: CASSLTLGTGGGNTEAFF
clone size: .
D gene: TRBD1
J gene: TRBJ1-1
V gene: TRBV28

CDR3 DNA: TGTGCCAGCAGTGGGACAGTTAAAGAGACCCAGTACTTC
CDR3 protein: CASSGTVKETQYF
clone size: .
D gene: TRBD1
J gene: TRBJ2-5
V gene: TRBV12-3/TRBV12-4

CDR3 DNA: TGCAGCGTTGAGAGAGAGACCCAGTACTTC
CDR3 protein: CSVERETQYF
clone size: .
D gene: .
J gene: TRBJ2-5
V gene: TRBV29-1

CDR3 DNA: TGTGCCAGCCTGGGACAGCCCCTGAAAGGCTACACCTTC
CDR3 protein: CASLGQPLKGYTF
clone size: .
D gene: TRBD1
J gene: TRBJ1-2
V gene: TRBV6-5

CDR3 DNA: TGTGCCAGCAGTGAGGGCAGGGCAAGCAATCAGCCCCAGCATTTT
CDR3 protein: CASSEGRASNQPQHF
clone size: .
D gene: .
J gene: TRBJ1-5
V gene: TRBV2

CDR3 DNA: TGTGCCAGCAGGACGACAGGTCAACGCCGGGACGAGCAGTACTTC
CDR3 protein: CASRTTGQRRDEQYF
clone size: few
D gene: .
J gene: TRBJ2-7
V gene: TRBV2

CDR3 DNA: TGTGCCAGCAGCGTTTCGACAGGGACCTACGAGCAGTACTTC
CDR3 protein: CASSVSTGTYEQYF
clone size: once
D gene: TRBD1
J gene: TRBJ2-7
V gene: TRBV9

CDR3 DNA: TGTGCCAGCTCACCAGGGGTAGGGGGCTACGAGCAGTACTTC
CDR3 protein: CASSPGVGGYEQYF
clone size: few
D gene: .
J gene: TRBJ2-7
V gene: TRBV18

CDR3 DNA: TGTGCCAGCAGTTTATGGGGCGGGACAGGGGGATCACCCCTCCACTTT
CDR3 protein: CASSLWGGTGGSPLHF
clone size: .
D gene: TRBD1
J gene: TRBJ1-6
V gene: TRBV27

CDR3 DNA: TGTGCCAGCACCGTAGCGGGGGTGTCAGATACGCAGTATTTT
CDR3 protein: CASTVAGVSDTQYF
clone size: .
D gene: TRBD2
J gene: TRBJ2-3
V gene: TRBV28

CDR3 DNA: TGTGCCAGCAGCTTATATCAACAGGGAAATACGCAGTATTTT
CDR3 protein: CASSLYQQGNTQYF
clone size: .
D gene: .
J gene: TRBJ2-3
V gene: TRBV7-2